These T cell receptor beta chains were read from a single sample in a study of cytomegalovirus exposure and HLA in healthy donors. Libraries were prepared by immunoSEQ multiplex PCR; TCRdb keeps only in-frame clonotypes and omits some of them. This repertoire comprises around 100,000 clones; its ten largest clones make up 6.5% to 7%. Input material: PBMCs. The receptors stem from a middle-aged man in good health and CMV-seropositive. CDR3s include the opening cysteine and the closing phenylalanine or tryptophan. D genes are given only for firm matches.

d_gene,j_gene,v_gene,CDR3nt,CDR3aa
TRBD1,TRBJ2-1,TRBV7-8,TGTGCCAGCAGCCGGCGGGGCAGGGGGCCAGATGAGCAGTTCTTC,CASSRRGRGPDEQFF
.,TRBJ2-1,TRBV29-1,TGCAGCGTTGATCTAACAGGTAGCTCCTACAATGAGCAGTTCTTC,CSVDLTGSSYNEQFF
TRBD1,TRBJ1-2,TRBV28,TGTGCCAGCAACCAACCGGGACAGGGATTTGGCTACACCTTC,CASNQPGQGFGYTF
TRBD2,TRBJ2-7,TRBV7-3,TGTGCCAGCAGCCCAGGGGGACTAGCGGGACGCGAGCAGTACTTC,CASSPGGLAGREQYF
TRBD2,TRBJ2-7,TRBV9,TGTGCCAGCAGCGTAGCGGGAGCTAGCGGCTACGAGCAGTACTTC,CASSVAGASGYEQYF
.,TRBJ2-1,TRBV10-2,TGCGCCAGCAGTGAAGTGACTCCTTACAATGAGCAGTTCTTC,CASSEVTPYNEQFF
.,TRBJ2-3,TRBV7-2,TGTGCCAGCAGCTTAGATCGGGGTGCTCTCACAGATACGCAGTATTTT,CASSLDRGALTDTQYF
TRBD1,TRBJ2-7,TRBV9,TGTGCCAGCAGCCCCTTGCGAACAGGGGACCACGAGCAGTACTTC,CASSPLRTGDHEQYF
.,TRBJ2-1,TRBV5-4,TGTGCCAGCAGCTCTCACAATGAGCAGTTCTTC,CASSSHNEQFF
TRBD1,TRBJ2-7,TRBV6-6,TGTGCCAGCAGTTACAGTGAGACAGGGGGCAACGAGCAGTACTTC,CASSYSETGGNEQYF
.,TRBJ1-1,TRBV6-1,TGTGCCAGCAGTGGGACAGTCTATCCAGCTTTCTTT,CASSGTVYPAFF
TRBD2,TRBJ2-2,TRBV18,TGTGCCAGCTCACCGCTACAGTCCGGACTAGCCGCGGGTCCCGGGGAGCTGTTTTTT,CASSPLQSGLAAGPGELFF
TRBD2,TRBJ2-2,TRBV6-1,TGTGCCAGCAGTGACGGGACTAGCGGGAGGAAATTGGACACCGGGGAGCTGTTTTTT,CASSDGTSGRKLDTGELFF
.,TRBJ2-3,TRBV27,TGTGCCAGCAGTTTCCCGGGAAGCACAGATACGCAGTATTTT,CASSFPGSTDTQYF
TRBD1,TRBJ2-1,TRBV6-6,TGTGCCAGCAGGGACAGGTTTGCGAGTGAGCAGTTCTTC,CASRDRFASEQFF
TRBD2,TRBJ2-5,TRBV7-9,TGTGCCAGCAGCTTACTATTGGGACTAGCGGTTAAAGAGACCCAGTACTTC,CASSLLLGLAVKETQYF
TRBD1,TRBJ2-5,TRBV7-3,TGTGCCAGCAGCCCCGAAGTTGACAGGGTAGAGACCCAGTACTTC,CASSPEVDRVETQYF
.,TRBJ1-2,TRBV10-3,TGTGCCATCAGTGAACGTCAGGGGCACTACACCTTC,CAISERQGHYTF
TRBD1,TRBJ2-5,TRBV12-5,TGTGCTAGTGGCGACAGGGGAGAGACCCAGTACTTC,CASGDRGETQYF
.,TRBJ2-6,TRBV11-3,TGTGCCAGCAGCCCGGGGGTAACTGGGGCCAACGTCCTGACTTTC,CASSPGVTGANVLTF
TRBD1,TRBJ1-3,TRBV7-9,TGTGCCAGCAGGGGGGCCGGGACAGGGGTTTCTTCCAACACCATATATTTT,CASRGAGTGVSSNTIYF
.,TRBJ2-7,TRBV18,TGTGCCAGCTCACCGCAAAGGGGGACCTACGAGCAGTACTTC,CASSPQRGTYEQYF
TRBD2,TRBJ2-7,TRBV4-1,TGCGCCAGCAGCCATACTAGCGGGAGACCCTACGAGCAGTACTTC,CASSHTSGRPYEQYF
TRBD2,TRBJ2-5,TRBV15,TGTGCCACCAGCAGAGATCCCGTAGCGGGAGGATCGGGAGAGCAGTACTTC,CATSRDPVAGGSGEQYF
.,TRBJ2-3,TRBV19,TGTGCCAGTAGCCTGTTGGCCGATACGCAGTATTTT,CASSLLADTQYF
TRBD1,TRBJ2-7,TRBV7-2,TGTGCCAGCAGCACGGACAGGGGGCGCGCCTACGAGCAGTACTTC,CASSTDRGRAYEQYF
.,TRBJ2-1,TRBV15,TGTGCCACCAGCGGGCTAGCGAACAACTACAATGAGCAGTTCTTC,CATSGLANNYNEQFF
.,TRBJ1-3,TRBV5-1,TGCGCCAGCAGCTCGGGGGAGGTATTGGGAAACACCATATATTTT,CASSSGEVLGNTIYF
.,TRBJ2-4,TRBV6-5,TGTGCCAGCAGTTACCCGGGTAAATCCAAAAACATTCAGTACTTC,CASSYPGKSKNIQYF
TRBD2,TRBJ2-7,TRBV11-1,TGTGCCAGCAGCGTGGGACTAGCGGGAATATTTGACTACGAGCAGTACTTC,CASSVGLAGIFDYEQYF
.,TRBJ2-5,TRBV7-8,TGTGCCAGCAGCCTACCTCTCGTCGGTCCTAGTGATGAGACCCAGTACTTC,CASSLPLVGPSDETQYF
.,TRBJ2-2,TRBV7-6,TGTGCCAGCAGCTTACCGGGACACCCGAACACCGGGGAGCTGTTTTTT,CASSLPGHPNTGELFF
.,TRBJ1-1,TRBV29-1,TGCAGCGCCGGAGGGACTGAAGCTTTCTTT,CSAGGTEAFF
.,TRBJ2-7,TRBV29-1,TGCAGCGCCCTACAGGGTTACGAGCAGTACTTC,CSALQGYEQYF
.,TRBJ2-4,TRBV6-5,TGTGCCAGCATTGGAGGCCGCGGCATTCAGTACTTC,CASIGGRGIQYF
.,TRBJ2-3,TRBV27,TGTGCCAGCAGTTCTGCCGGGAGCCCCCTGCATACCACAGATACGCAGTATTTT,CASSSAGSPLHTTDTQYF
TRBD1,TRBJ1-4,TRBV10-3,TGTGCCATCAGTGGACAGGGGGCAACTAATGAAAAACTGTTTTTT,CAISGQGATNEKLFF
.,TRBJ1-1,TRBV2,TGTGCCAGCAGTGAAGAATCTCCTGAAGCTTTCTTT,CASSEESPEAFF
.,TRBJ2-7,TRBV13,TGTGCCAGCAGCTTATCCCCGGGGGAGCAGTACTTC,CASSLSPGEQYF
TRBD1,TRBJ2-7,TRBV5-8,TGTGCCAGCAGCTTGGCAAACAGGGGGCTACCCCCAATCTACGAGCAGTACTTC,CASSLANRGLPPIYEQYF
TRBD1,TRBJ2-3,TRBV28,TGTGCCAGCAGTGTTCCGGGACAGGGGACCCAATGGACAGATACGCAGTATTTT,CASSVPGQGTQWTDTQYF
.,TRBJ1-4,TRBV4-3,TGCGCCAGCAGCCAAGTGCCCGGGAATAATGAAAAACTGTTTTTT,CASSQVPGNNEKLFF
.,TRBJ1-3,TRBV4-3,TGCGCCAGCAGCCAAGTTCTGGGAAACACCATATATTTT,CASSQVLGNTIYF
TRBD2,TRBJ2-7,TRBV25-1,TGTGCCAGCAGTGAACTAGCGGGGTCCTACGAGCAGTACTTC,CASSELAGSYEQYF
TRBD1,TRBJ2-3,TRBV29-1,TGCAGCGTCGGACAGGCCACAGATACGCAGTATTTT,CSVGQATDTQYF
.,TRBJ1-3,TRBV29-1,TGCAGCGCCCGAGCGGGGACTGTAAGCTCTGGAAACACCATATATTTT,CSARAGTVSSGNTIYF
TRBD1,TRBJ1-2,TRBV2,TGTGCCAGCGGAGCGCCAGGGGGCAATGGCTACACCTTC,CASGAPGGNGYTF
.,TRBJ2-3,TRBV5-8,TGTGCCAGCAGCTTTAGCGCGGATCGCACAGATACGCAGTATTTT,CASSFSADRTDTQYF
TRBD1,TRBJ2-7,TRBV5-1,TGCGCCAGCAGCGGGATCGACAGGGCCATCCCTTCCTACGAGCAGTACTTC,CASSGIDRAIPSYEQYF
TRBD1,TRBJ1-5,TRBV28,TGTGCCAGCAGTTGGCCGACAGGGGAGAAGAATCAGCCCCAGCATTTT,CASSWPTGEKNQPQHF
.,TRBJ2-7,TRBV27,TGTGCCAGCAGTTTATTGGGCACCTACGAGCAGTACTTC,CASSLLGTYEQYF
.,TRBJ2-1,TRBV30,TGTGCCTGGAGTATCCCTCCCCCGAGCTCCTACAATGAGCAGTTCTTC,CAWSIPPPSSYNEQFF
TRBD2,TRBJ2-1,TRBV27,TGTGCCAGCAGGCCTAGCGGGAGTTACAATGAGCAGTTCTTC,CASRPSGSYNEQFF
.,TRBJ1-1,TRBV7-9,TGTGCCAGCAGCCTCATGACGGGGAACACTGAAGCTTTCTTT,CASSLMTGNTEAFF
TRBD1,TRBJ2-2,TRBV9,TGTGCCAGCAGCGTAGGGACAGGCCCGTATGACACCGGGGAGCTGTTTTTT,CASSVGTGPYDTGELFF
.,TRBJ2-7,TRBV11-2,TGTGCCAGCAGCTTGGGGAGCCTATACGAGCAGTACTTC,CASSLGSLYEQYF
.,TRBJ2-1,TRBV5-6,TGTGCCAGCAACCTAGGGGGCTCCTACAATGAGCAGTTCTTC,CASNLGGSYNEQFF